One sample yielded the 22 T cell receptor beta chains listed below, sequenced in a study of shared clonotypes between healthy human individuals (dated by TCRdb to the early 2020s). The library was prepared using the immunoSEQ multiplex PCR assay. TCRdb took this table from immuneACCESS and kept in-frame rearrangements with V and J called. Such tables lack part of the clones; where checked against another copy, unresolved V genes explain under half of the gap, and the rest is unexplained. This sample has around 700,000 clones in its table, and approximately 90% of those were observed once. The ten largest clones capture about a quarter of the sample. CD8 naive samples were obtained by positive selection for CCR7 among CD45RO-negative cells, yielding a CD45RA+CCR7+ population from which TemRA cells were excluded. The sample taken for sequencing was naive CD8+ T cells sorted from blood. Taken with the paper, the label for cell subset or site translates to: CD45RA+CCR7+. The receptors derive from a man aged 25-45 years in good health.

The chain links TRBV9 to TRBJ2-2; D gene uncertain. Deletions cut 6 bases from V and 7 bases from J, with 10 bases between. Germline V gene sequence: CDR1 SGDLS, CDR2 YYNGEE. The CDR3 consists of 12 residues. The DNA for the CDR3 is TGTGCCAGCAACTACCGAAACGGGGAGCTGTTTTTT. Amino acid sequence: CASNYRNGELFF.

J is TRBJ2-5 and V is TRBV19; D tentatively reads TRBD1 or TRBD2 (5 bases each). V was clipped by 5 bases and J by 5 bases, with 12 bases between them. This CDR3 region has 13 residues. Germline CDR1 LNHDA, CDR2 SQIVND (reference sequence). CDR3 DNA: TGTGCCAGTAGTCAGGACTGGGGGGAGACCCAGTACTTC. Translating it yields CASSQDWGETQYF.

This clone was counted once. A read error may account for a junction end that differs from germline. V is TRBV6-1 and J is TRBJ2-3, with no clear D. The V gene's germline CDR1 is MNHNS and CDR2 SASEGT. The CDR3 is made up of 14 amino acids. As DNA, the CDR3 is TGTGCCAACAGTGAATTGATTCGCACAGATACGCAGTATTTT. It translates to CANSELIRTDTQYF.

V usage is TRBV7-9 and J usage is TRBJ1-1; no reliable D call. Trimming took 5 bases from V and 7 from J, leaving 14 bases between them. The CDR3 totals 13 residues. Germline V gene lookup returns CDR1 SEHNR and CDR2 FQNEAQ (reference sequence). CDR3 protein: CASSPPLRVEAFF. The CDR3 DNA reads as TGTGCCAGCAGCCCCCCATTAAGGGTTGAAGCTTTCTTT. The complete variable domain, with remaining parts taken from reference TRBV7-9 and TRBJ1-1, reads DTGVSQNPRHKITKRGQNVTFRCDPISEHNRLYWYRQTLGQGPEFLTYFQNEAQLEKSRLLSDRFSAERPKGSFSTLEIQRTEQGDSAMYLCASSPPLRVEAFFGQGTRLTVV.

This chain connects TRBV7-9 to TRBJ1-3, with D perhaps matching TRBD1 (5 bases). Trimming removed 5 bases from V and 0 bases from J, with 8 bases in between. This CDR3 has 14 residues. The germline gives CDR1 SEHNR, CDR2 FQNEAQ (reference sequence). The DNA of the CDR3 is TGTGCCAGCAGCGGACAACCCTCTGGAAACACCATATATTTT. As protein: CASSGQPSGNTIYF. The variable domain in full, completed from reference TRBV7-9 and TRBJ1-3, reads DTGVSQNPRHKITKRGQNVTFRCDPISEHNRLYWYRQTLGQGPEFLTYFQNEAQLEKSRLLSDRFSAERPKGSFSTLEIQRTEQGDSAMYLCASSGQPSGNTIYFGEGSWLTVV.

This CDR3 is CASAEGDPYYEQYF. The CDR3 coding sequence is TGTGCCAGTGCGGAAGGGGACCCCTACTACGAGCAGTACTTC. The chain recombines TRBV19 with TRBJ2-7, with D possibly being TRBD1 or TRBD2 (5 bases each). The germline V gene encodes CDR1 LNHDA and CDR2 SQIVND (reference sequence). The CDR3 runs 14 residues. Between the trimmed V and J ends, which lost 8 bases and 3 bases, there was a span of 17 bases.

The CDR3 DNA sequence: TGCGCCAGCAGCCAAGAAGGGAATAGCGGGAGGTCAGATACGCAGTATTTT. Its protein is CASSQEGNSGRSDTQYF. J is TRBJ2-3 and V is TRBV4-1, with 10 bases identical to TRBD2. The CDR3 runs to 17 residues. Germline loops: CDR1 MGHRA, CDR2 YSYEKL. With V trimmed by 0 bases and J by 4 bases, 7 bases remained unmatched.

This chain uses TRBV28 with TRBJ1-2, with 8 bases fitting TRBD1. V shed 6 bases and J 4 bases; nucleotides not matched to a gene: 4. The CDR3 has 13 amino acids. Germline V CDR1 and CDR2: MDHEN, SYDVKM. The CDR3 here is CASSDRGSYGYTF. The CDR3 DNA reads as TGTGCCAGCAGCGACAGGGGCTCCTATGGCTACACCTTC.

The chain carries TRBV6-5 and TRBJ2-6; TRBD1 might be the D (6 bases). The CDR3 loop spans 14 amino acids. Trimming took 7 bases from V and 0 from J, leaving 7 bases between them. Looked up from germline, CDR1 is MNHEY and CDR2 is SVGAGI. In DNA, the CDR3 is TGTGCCAGCAAAGGGGGCTCTGGGGCCAACGTCCTGACTTTC. Its protein is CASKGGSGANVLTF.

The rearrangement uses TRBV10-3 and TRBJ2-3; no firm D call. Germline V CDR1 and CDR2: ENHRY, SYGVKD. The V end lost 0 bases, the J end lost 0 bases, and 10 bases lay between the germline ends. This CDR3 spans 16 amino acids. DNA of the CDR3: TGTGCCATCAGTGAGTCGTGGTTGGGTAGCACAGATACGCAGTATTTT. It codes for CAISESWLGSTDTQYF.

This rearrangement joins TRBV5-5 to TRBJ1-4; 7 bases match TRBD1. The V gene's germline CDR1 is SGHKS and CDR2 YYEKEE (reference sequence). The CDR3 extends over 18 amino acids. With 0 bases clipped from V and 4 bases from J, the junction kept 12 bases outside the gene matches. Written as DNA, the CDR3 is TGTGCCAGCAGCTTGGAACTACAGGGGACCGGAGGTAATGAAAAACTGTTTTTT. Protein: CASSLELQGTGGNEKLFF.

This clone was found a few times. J is TRBJ2-7 and V is TRBV4-2; 8 nucleotides agree with TRBD2. The CDR3 consists of 18 residues. Per germline, CDR1 LGHNA and CDR2 YNFKEQ. V shed 0 bases and J 0 bases; nucleotides not matched to a gene: 10. The CDR3 DNA follows: TGTGCCAGCAGCCAAGATCCGATAGCGGGGCACAGCTCCTACGAGCAGTACTTC. Encoded protein: CASSQDPIAGHSSYEQYF.

The rearrangement uses TRBV27 and TRBJ2-7, with unresolved D. CDR3 length: 13 residues. V lost 0 bases, J lost 7 bases, and 10 bases lay in between. The V gene's germline CDR1 is MNHEY and CDR2 SMNVEV (reference sequence). The CDR3 DNA reads TGTGCCAGCAGTTTATCGATATTTTGGGAGCAGTACTTC. As protein: CASSLSIFWEQYF.

This clone appeared a single time. The gene calls are TRBV19 and TRBJ1-5; the match to TRBD1 covers 7 bases. J was trimmed by 0 bases and V by 7 bases; bases with no gene match: 12. Germline CDR1 LNHDA, CDR2 SQIVND (reference sequence). This CDR3 has 17 residues. Written as DNA, the CDR3 is TGTGCCAGTACCCTACAGGGGCGAGGGTATAGCAATCAGCCCCAGCATTTT. As protein: CASTLQGRGYSNQPQHF.

The gene calls are TRBV28 and TRBJ2-7; 10 bases agree with TRBD1. Germline lookup yields CDR1 MDHEN and CDR2 SYDVKM. With V trimmed by 2 bases and J by 7 bases, 8 bases remained unmatched. The CDR3 covers 15 residues. The CDR3 region is CASSLLGQGEVEQYF. The CDR3 coding sequence is TGTGCCAGCAGTTTACTCGGACAGGGGGAAGTGGAGCAGTACTTC.

The chain joins TRBV27 to TRBJ2-1; D remains ambiguous. The V end lost 4 bases, the J end lost 1 base, and 5 bases lay between the germline ends. This CDR3 spans 13 amino acids. The germline CDR1 and CDR2 sequences are MNHEY and SMNVEV (reference sequence). CDR3 nucleotides: TGTGCCAGCAGTTACGGTTCCTACAATGAGCAGTTCTTC. Translating it yields CASSYGSYNEQFF.

The rearrangement links TRBV28 to TRBJ2-5, with TRBD2 matching 9 bases. There are 14 residues in the CDR3. Looked up from germline, CDR1 is MDHEN and CDR2 is SYDVKM. V was clipped by 5 bases and J by 5 bases; unmatched bases: 6. The chain's CDR3 is CASSPGAGGETQYF. CDR3 sequence (DNA): TGTGCCAGCAGTCCCGGCGCGGGAGGGGAGACCCAGTACTTC. The full variable domain, with the rest looked up from reference TRBV28 and TRBJ2-5, is DVKVTQSSRYLVKRTGEKVFLECVQDMDHENMFWYRQDPGLGLRLIYFSYDVKMKEKGDIPEGYSVSREKKERFSLILESASTNQTSMYLCASSPGAGGETQYFGPGTRLLVL.

The chain has TRBV5-1 and TRBJ2-7; D is perhaps TRBD2 (6 bases). Trimming pared 4 bases from V and 0 bases from J, leaving 11 bases between. The CDR3 runs 14 residues. From germline, CDR1 is SGHRS and CDR2 YFSETQ. DNA for the CDR3: TGCGCCAGCAGCGACGCGGGGTACTCCTACGAGCAGTACTTC. Protein: CASSDAGYSYEQYF.

This clone has just one count. The chain employs TRBV28 and TRBJ1-4; the D gene is possibly TRBD1 (6 bases). CDR1 is MDHEN and CDR2 is SYDVKM in the germline V gene. The CDR3 totals 16 residues. The germline V and J ends were trimmed by 2 bases and 4 bases, with 14 bases remaining between them. The CDR3, as DNA: TGTGCCAGCAGTTTAAGGGGGACGGCTGATAATGAAAAACTGTTTTTT. Its protein product is CASSLRGTADNEKLFF. Looking up the rest from reference TRBV28 and TRBJ1-4 gives the full variable domain: DVKVTQSSRYLVKRTGEKVFLECVQDMDHENMFWYRQDPGLGLRLIYFSYDVKMKEKGDIPEGYSVSREKKERFSLILESASTNQTSMYLCASSLRGTADNEKLFFGSGTQLSVL.

This clone was observed a few times. The sample contains more than one DNA sequence encoding this CDR3. J is TRBJ2-3 and V is TRBV27; D ambiguous. From germline, CDR1 is MNHEY and CDR2 SMNVEV (reference sequence). Trimming cost V 1 base and J 0 bases, with 2 bases left between them. The CDR3 extends over 13 amino acids. CDR3 protein: CASSLFSTDTQYF. CDR3 DNA: TGTGCCAGCAGTTTATTTAGCACAGATACGCAGTATTTT.

This clone was recorded once. The V call is TRBV4-1, the J call TRBJ1-5; D call uncertain. The CDR3 contains 15 residues. V lost 4 bases to trimming and J lost 4 bases, with 14 bases between them. Germline V gives CDR1 MGHRA, CDR2 YSYEKL. In nucleotides, the CDR3 is TGCGCCAGCAGCCTTAGCCCACGGGGAAATCAGCCCCAGCATTTT. Its protein is CASSLSPRGNQPQHF.

This chain uses TRBV13 with TRBJ2-3; D is undetermined. Germline loops: CDR1 PRHDT, CDR2 FYEKMQ (reference sequence). The CDR3 is 16 amino acids. The V end lost 5 bases, the J end lost 4 bases, and 19 bases lay between the germline ends. CDR3 in DNA: TGTGCCAGCAGCCGACGAACTTCGAGGTTGGCAGATACGCAGTATTTT. The encoded protein is CASSRRTSRLADTQYF.